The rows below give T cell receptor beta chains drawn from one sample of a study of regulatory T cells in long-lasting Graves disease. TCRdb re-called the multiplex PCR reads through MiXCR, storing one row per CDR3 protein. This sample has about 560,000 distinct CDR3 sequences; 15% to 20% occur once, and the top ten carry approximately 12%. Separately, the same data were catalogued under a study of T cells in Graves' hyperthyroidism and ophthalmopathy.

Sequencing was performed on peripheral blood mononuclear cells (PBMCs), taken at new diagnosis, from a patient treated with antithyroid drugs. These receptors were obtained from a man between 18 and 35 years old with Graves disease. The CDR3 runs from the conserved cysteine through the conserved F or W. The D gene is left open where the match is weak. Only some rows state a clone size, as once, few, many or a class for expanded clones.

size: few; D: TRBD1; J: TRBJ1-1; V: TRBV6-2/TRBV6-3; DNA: TGTGCCAGTACTGACAGGGCCATATTGAACACTGAAGCTTTCTTT; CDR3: CASTDRAILNTEAFF
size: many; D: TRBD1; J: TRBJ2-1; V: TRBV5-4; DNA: TGTGCCAGCAGCGGAAGGACAGGGTTTAATGAGCAGTTCTTC; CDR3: CASSGRTGFNEQFF
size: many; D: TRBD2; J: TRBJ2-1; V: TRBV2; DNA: TGTGCCAGCAGCTATGCTAGCGGGAGGGGGAATGAGCAGTTCTTC; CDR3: CASSYASGRGNEQFF
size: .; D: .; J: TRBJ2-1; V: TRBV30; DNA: TGTGCCTGGAGTCGTATAGCCCATGAGCAGTTCTTC; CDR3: CAWSRIAHEQFF
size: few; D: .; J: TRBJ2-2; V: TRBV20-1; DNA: TGCAGTGCTAGAGGCAGGGATAACACCGGGGAGCTGTTTTTT; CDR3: CSARGRDNTGELFF
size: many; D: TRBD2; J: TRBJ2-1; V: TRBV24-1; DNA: TGTGCCACCAGTGAAGCGGGAGCTAGTGATGAGCAGTTCTTC; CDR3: CATSEAGASDEQFF
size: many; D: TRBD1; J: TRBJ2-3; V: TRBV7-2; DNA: TGTGCCAGCAGCGCCAGGGGGACGGGGTGGCCAGATACGCAGTATTTT; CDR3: CASSARGTGWPDTQYF
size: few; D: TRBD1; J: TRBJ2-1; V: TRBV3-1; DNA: TGTGCCAGCAGCCAAGATTCGGGGACAGGCCAATACTTC; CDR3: CASSQDSGTGQYF
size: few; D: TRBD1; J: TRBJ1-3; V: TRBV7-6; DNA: TGTGCCAGCAGCTTGACAGGGAGTAGCTCTGGAAACACCATATATTTT; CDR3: CASSLTGSSSGNTIYF
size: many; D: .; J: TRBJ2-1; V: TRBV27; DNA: TGTGCCAGCAGACAGGGAACCATAAACAATGAGCAGTTCTTC; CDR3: CASRQGTINNEQFF
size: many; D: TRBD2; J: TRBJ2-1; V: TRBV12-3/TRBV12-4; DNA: TGTGCCAGCAGTTTAAGACTAGCGGGAGTGTGGGATGAGCAGTTCTTC; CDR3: CASSLRLAGVWDEQFF
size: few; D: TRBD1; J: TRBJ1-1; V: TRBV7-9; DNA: TGTGCCAGCAGCGGTATGACAGGGGCGTACACTGAAGCTTTCTTT; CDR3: CASSGMTGAYTEAFF
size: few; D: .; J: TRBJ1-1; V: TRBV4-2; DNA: TGTGCCAGCAGCCAAGATCCCGATTTGGGCGGGAACACTGAAGCTTTCTTT; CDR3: CASSQDPDLGGNTEAFF
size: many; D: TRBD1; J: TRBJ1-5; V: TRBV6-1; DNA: TGTGCCGGAACACAGGGGGCTGGCAATCAGCCCCAGCATTTT; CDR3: CAGTQGAGNQPQHF
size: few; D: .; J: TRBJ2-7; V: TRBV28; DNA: TGTGCCAGCAGCCGGACTAACTACACTTACTCTTACTACGAGCAGTACTTC; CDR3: CASSRTNYTYSYYEQYF
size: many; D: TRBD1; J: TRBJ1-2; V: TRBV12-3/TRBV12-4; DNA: TGTGCCAGCAGGGCACTCCAGGGGGTCGGTGGCTACACCTTC; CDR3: CASRALQGVGGYTF